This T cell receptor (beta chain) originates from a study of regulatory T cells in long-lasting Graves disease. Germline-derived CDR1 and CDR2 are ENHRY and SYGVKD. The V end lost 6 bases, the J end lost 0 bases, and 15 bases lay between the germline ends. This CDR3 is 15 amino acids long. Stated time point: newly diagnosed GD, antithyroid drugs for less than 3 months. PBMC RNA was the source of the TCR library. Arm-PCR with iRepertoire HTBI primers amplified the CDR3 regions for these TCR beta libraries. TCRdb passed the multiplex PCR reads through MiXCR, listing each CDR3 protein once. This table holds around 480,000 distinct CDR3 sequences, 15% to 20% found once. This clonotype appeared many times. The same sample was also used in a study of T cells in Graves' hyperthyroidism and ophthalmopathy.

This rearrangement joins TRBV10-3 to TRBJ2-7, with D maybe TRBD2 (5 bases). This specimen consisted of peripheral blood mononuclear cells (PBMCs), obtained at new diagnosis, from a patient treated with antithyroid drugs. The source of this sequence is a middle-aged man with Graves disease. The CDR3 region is CAISPGERVSYEQYF. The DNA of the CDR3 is TGTGCCATCAGCCCCGGGGAGCGCGTCTCCTACGAGCAGTACTTC.